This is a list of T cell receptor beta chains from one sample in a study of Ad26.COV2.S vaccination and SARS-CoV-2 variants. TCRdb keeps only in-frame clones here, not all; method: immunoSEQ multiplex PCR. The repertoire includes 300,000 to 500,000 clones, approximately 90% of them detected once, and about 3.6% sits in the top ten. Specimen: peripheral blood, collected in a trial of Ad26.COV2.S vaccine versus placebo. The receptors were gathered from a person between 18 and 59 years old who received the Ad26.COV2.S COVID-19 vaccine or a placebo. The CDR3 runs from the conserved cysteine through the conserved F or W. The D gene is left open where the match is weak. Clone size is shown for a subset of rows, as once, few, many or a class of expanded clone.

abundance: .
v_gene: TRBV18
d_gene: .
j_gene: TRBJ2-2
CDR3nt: TGTGCCAGCTCACCACAGGGCGCAGGGTCGGGCACCGGGGAGCTGTTTTTT
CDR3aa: CASSPQGAGSGTGELFF

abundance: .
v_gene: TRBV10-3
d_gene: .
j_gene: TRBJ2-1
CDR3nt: TGTGCCATCAGTGAAGGGCACAATGAGCAGTTCTTC
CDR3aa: CAISEGHNEQFF

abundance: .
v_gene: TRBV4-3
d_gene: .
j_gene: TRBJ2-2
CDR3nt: TGCGCCAGCAGCCAAGAACCAGGGAACACCGGGGAGCTGTTTTTT
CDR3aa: CASSQEPGNTGELFF

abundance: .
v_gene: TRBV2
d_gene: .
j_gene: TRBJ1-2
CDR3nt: TGTGCCAGCTGGGGAGAGGAAAAGGGCTACACCTTC
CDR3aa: CASWGEEKGYTF

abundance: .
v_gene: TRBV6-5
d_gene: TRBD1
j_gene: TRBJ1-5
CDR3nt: TGTGCCAGCAGGACAGGGGATCAGCCCCAGCATTTT
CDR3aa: CASRTGDQPQHF

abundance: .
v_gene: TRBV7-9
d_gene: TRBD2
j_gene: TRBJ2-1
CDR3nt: TGTGCCAGCAGAGAGGCTAGCGGACCTGAGCAGTTCTTC
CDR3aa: CASREASGPEQFF

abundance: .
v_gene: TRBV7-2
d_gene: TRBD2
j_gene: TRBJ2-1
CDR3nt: TGTGCCAGCAGCCCGACCCTAGCGGGGGGGCTGTATGAGCAGTTCTTC
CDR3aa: CASSPTLAGGLYEQFF

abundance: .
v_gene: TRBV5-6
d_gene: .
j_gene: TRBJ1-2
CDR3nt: TGTGCCAGCAACCGTCTCGGGGGAGAGAGCTCTAACTATGGCTACACCTTC
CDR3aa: CASNRLGGESSNYGYTF

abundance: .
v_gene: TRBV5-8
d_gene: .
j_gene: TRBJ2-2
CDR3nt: TGTGCCAGCAGCTTGACGGGGTCCTACACCGGGGAGCTGTTTTTT
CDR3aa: CASSLTGSYTGELFF

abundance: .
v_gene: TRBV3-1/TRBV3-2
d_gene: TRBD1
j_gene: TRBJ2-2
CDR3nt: TGTGCCAGCAGCCAAGAAAAAGGGCATGGGACAGGGATTGTCACCGGGGAGCTGTTTTTT
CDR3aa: CASSQEKGHGTGIVTGELFF

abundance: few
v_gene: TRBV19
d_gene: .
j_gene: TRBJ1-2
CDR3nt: TGTGCCAGTAGTATAGGTGGTGGCTACACCTTC
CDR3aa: CASSIGGGYTF